This entry lists 29 T cell receptor beta chains sequenced from one sample in a study of blood T cell repertoires in COVID-19. Clones were sequenced by immunoSEQ multiplex PCR, and TCRdb holds only the in-frame ones, with some missing. The table lists more than 200,000 clones, 89% of them singletons. Sequencing was performed on PBMCs or T cells enriched from blood (not recorded which). The receptor source for this set is a woman aged 30 to 39 with acute COVID-19.

The J gene is TRBJ2-5, the V gene TRBV5-4; TRBD2 is a possible D gene (6 bases). There are 15 residues in the CDR3. V lost 2 bases to trimming and J lost 1 base, with 12 bases between them. CDR1 and CDR2 from the germline V gene are SGHNT and YYREEE (reference sequence). CDR3 in amino acids: CASSLRAGSQETQYF. DNA of the CDR3: TGTGCCAGCAGCTTACGTGCCGGGAGCCAAGAGACCCAGTACTTC. The variable domain in full, with the rest retrieved from reference TRBV5-4 and TRBJ2-5, is ETGVTQSPTHLIKTRGQQVTLRCSSQSGHNTVSWYQQALGQGPQFIFQYYREEENGRGNFPPRFSGLQFPNYSSELNVNALELDDSALYLCASSLRAGSQETQYFGPGTRLLVL.

V gene TRBV6-5 combines with J gene TRBJ2-3, with D possibly being TRBD1 (6 bases). The CDR3 sequence is 12 residues long. V was clipped by 6 bases and J by 5 bases, with 9 bases between them. Germline V gene sequence: CDR1 MNHEY, CDR2 SVGAGI. The DNA of the CDR3 is TGTGCCAGCAGCAGGGGAGTAGATACGCAGTATTTT. This gives the protein CASSRGVDTQYF.

The chain joins TRBV30 to TRBJ1-5; D gene unclear. CDR1 and CDR2 from the germline V gene are GTSNPN and SVGIG (reference sequence). The CDR3 spans 16 residues. Trimming removed 0 bases from V and 4 bases from J, with 16 bases in between. CDR3 sequence (DNA): TGTGCCTGGAGTGTAGGGAGCGGGTCCTCTAATCAGCCCCAGCATTTT. Translation: CAWSVGSGSSNQPQHF.

V is TRBV29-1 and J is TRBJ2-2; 8 positions agree with TRBD2. This CDR3 has 14 amino acids. V was clipped by 2 bases and J by 6 bases; unmatched bases: 5. Germline CDR1 is SQVTM and CDR2 is ANQGSEA. CDR3 nucleotide sequence: TGCAGCGTTGAAAAGCGGGGGACTCCCGGGGAGCTGTTTTTT. As protein: CSVEKRGTPGELFF.

The chain uses TRBV6-5 and TRBJ2-5; D may be TRBD2 (5 bases). The CDR3 runs 13 residues. The germline gives CDR1 MNHEY, CDR2 SVGAGI. The V end lost 0 bases, the J end lost 5 bases, and 7 bases lay between the germline ends. The CDR3 coding sequence is TGTGCCAGCAGTTACTCTAGCGTCGAGACCCAGTACTTC. This gives the protein CASSYSSVETQYF.

This clone was counted once. This chain links TRBV2 with TRBJ2-7; 8 positions match TRBD1. V lost 6 bases and J lost 1; bases outside the gene matches: 5. Germline V gives CDR1 SNHLY, CDR2 FYNNEI. CDR3 length: 14 amino acids. The DNA for the CDR3 is TGTGCCAGCAGACTAGGGGACAGGTCCTACGAGCAGTACTTC. This codes for CASRLGDRSYEQYF.

The genes are TRBV27 and TRBJ2-1, with 10 bases fitting TRBD1. CDR1 is MNHEY, CDR2 SMNVEV, per germline (reference sequence). CDR3 size: 16 residues. V lost 0 bases and J lost 2; bases outside the gene matches: 1. The CDR3 reads CASSLSGTGAYNEQFF. The CDR3 DNA sequence: TGTGCCAGCAGTTTATCGGGGACAGGGGCCTACAATGAGCAGTTCTTC.

The CDR3 DNA reads TGTGCCAGCAGTGAGTTCCAGAATAATTCACCCCTCCACTTT. This encodes CASSEFQNNSPLHF. The chain joins TRBV6-4 to TRBJ1-6, with D hard to call. Germline CDR1 and CDR2: MRHNA and SNTAGT. The CDR3 consists of 14 residues. The ends were cut back, 3 bases at V and 5 bases at J, with 8 bases in the middle.

The rearrangement links TRBV3-1 (or the pseudogene TRBV3-2) to TRBJ1-3; unclear D gene. This CDR3 has 14 residues. Germline CDR1 reads LGHDT; CDR2 reads YNNKEL (reference sequence). V lost 1 base and J 8 bases, leaving 12 bases between the germline ends. The CDR3 bases are TGTGCCAGCAGCCAAGGTGAGGGTTTCGACACCATATATTTT. This gives the protein CASSQGEGFDTIYF.

Concerning this clone itself: Mismatch with germline at one junction end may stem from a read error. The CDR3 coding sequence is TGTGCCAGCAGCCAAACCCCGGGACATTACTTTAAATTC. This translates into CASSQTPGHYFKF. The V and J genes are TRBV7-9 and TRBJ2-7, with TRBD1 as a possible D gene (6 bases). CDR3 length: 13 residues. Germline CDR1 reads SEHNR; CDR2 reads FQNEAQ (reference sequence).

The chain employs TRBV4-1 and TRBJ1-6; a weak D match, TRBD1 (6 bases). There are 19 residues in the CDR3. The germline V and J ends were trimmed by 0 bases and 14 bases, with 29 bases remaining between them. Germline CDR1 and CDR2: MGHRA and YSYEKL. DNA of the CDR3: TGCGCCAGCAGCCAAGACGACAGGAATATCCCCCCTACGTTTTTAACCCTCCACTTT. Translated, it gives CASSQDDRNIPPTFLTLHF.

The chain joins TRBV29-1 to TRBJ1-2; 7 nucleotides align to TRBD1. Losses at the gene ends were 6 bases for V and 8 bases for J; bases not matched to a gene: 12. The germline gives CDR1 SQVTM, CDR2 ANQGSEA. The CDR3 runs to 13 residues. The CDR3 sequence: CSVDTGASKGYTF. The CDR3 DNA sequence: TGCAGCGTCGACACAGGGGCTAGTAAGGGCTACACCTTC.

The V gene is TRBV19, the J gene TRBJ2-2; D might be TRBD2 (5 bases). Trimming pared 2 bases from V and 4 bases from J, leaving 8 bases between. This CDR3 has 14 amino acids. Germline-derived CDR1 and CDR2 are LNHDA and SQIVND (reference sequence). The CDR3 DNA sequence: TGTGCCAGTAGTATACGGGGAGCCACCGGGGAGCTGTTTTTT. Amino acids: CASSIRGATGELFF.

This rearrangement joins TRBV2 to TRBJ1-2, with D maybe TRBD1 (5 bases). Trimming removed 6 bases from V and 7 bases from J, with 24 bases in between. There are 16 residues in the CDR3. The germline V gene has CDR1 SNHLY and CDR2 FYNNEI. The CDR3 spells CASSKSSFLGGRGYTF. CDR3 nucleotide sequence: TGTGCCAGCAGCAAAAGTTCCTTTCTGGGGGGACGTGGCTACACCTTC.

V and J are TRBV4-1 and TRBJ2-7, with TRBD1 matching over 10 bases. The CDR3 contains 16 residues. Per germline, CDR1 MGHRA and CDR2 YSYEKL. V was clipped by 0 bases and J by 4 bases; unmatched bases: 6. This CDR3 is CASSQERKGQGYEQYF. CDR3 DNA sequence: TGCGCCAGCAGCCAAGAAAGGAAGGGACAGGGGTACGAGCAGTACTTC.

The chain links TRBV2 to TRBJ2-1, with D possibly being TRBD2 (7 bases). Trimming pared 0 bases from V and 7 bases from J, leaving 16 bases between. The CDR3 sequence is 16 residues long. Germline CDR1 and CDR2: SNHLY and FYNNEI. CDR3 protein: CASSEALVGGQNEQFF. In DNA form, the CDR3 reads TGTGCCAGCAGTGAAGCGCTTGTCGGGGGGCAAAATGAGCAGTTCTTC. The full variable domain, its missing parts supplied by reference TRBV2 and TRBJ2-1, is EPEVTQTPSHQVTQMGQEVILRCVPISNHLYFYWYRQILGQKVEFLVSFYNNEISEKSEIFDDQFSVERPDGSNFTLKIRSTKLEDSAMYFCASSEALVGGQNEQFFGPGTRLTVL.

The chain employs TRBV28 and TRBJ1-3; 8 bases are a match to TRBD1. Germline-derived CDR1 and CDR2 are MDHEN and SYDVKM. CDR3 size: 15 residues. The V and J ends lost 7 bases and 0 bases, in that order; junction bases with no gene match: 5. The CDR3 coding sequence is TGTGCCAGCATTCGACAGGGGAGCTCTGGAAACACCATATATTTT. This translates into CASIRQGSSGNTIYF.

CDR3 region: CASSYYPGHQNTEAFF. In nucleotides, the CDR3 is TGTGCCAGCAGTTACTACCCGGGACACCAGAACACTGAAGCTTTCTTT. The V gene is TRBV6-5, the J gene TRBJ1-1, with D maybe TRBD1 (6 bases). This CDR3 is 16 amino acids long. Germline lookup yields CDR1 MNHEY and CDR2 SVGAGI. Between the trimmed V and J ends, which lost 1 base and 1 base, there was a span of 13 bases.

The V gene is TRBV6-5, the J gene TRBJ2-1, with 7 bases aligning to TRBD2. Germline V gives CDR1 MNHEY, CDR2 SVGAGI. The ends lost 11 bases at V and 3 bases at J; junction bases unmatched: 7. This CDR3 has 13 amino acids. The CDR3 DNA is TGTGCCGCTGGGAGGGCCAACTACAATGAGCAGTTCTTC. This encodes CAAGRANYNEQFF.

V and J are TRBV29-1 and TRBJ2-5, with 7 bases identical to TRBD2. V lost 0 bases to trimming and J lost 5 bases; unmatched junction nucleotides: 9. In germline, CDR1 is SQVTM, CDR2 ANQGSEA. The CDR3 is 15 amino acids. For the CDR3, the DNA is TGCAGCGTTGAAGAAGTGGGGGGGGGTCCGGAGACCCAGTACTTC. Its translation is CSVEEVGGGPETQYF.

V and J are TRBV9 and TRBJ2-3; no clear D gene. The V end was cut by 0 bases, the J end by 6 bases, with 5 bases between. Germline V gene lookup returns CDR1 SGDLS and CDR2 YYNGEE. The CDR3 is 12 amino acids. This CDR3 reads CASSVALDTQYF. CDR3 sequence (DNA): TGTGCCAGCAGCGTAGCTTTGGATACGCAGTATTTT.

This chain links TRBV5-1 with TRBJ1-1; D is perhaps TRBD1 (6 bases). Trimming pared 2 bases from V and 3 bases from J, leaving 14 bases between. The CDR3 consists of 15 residues. Germline assignment: CDR1 SGHRS and CDR2 YFSETQ. CDR3 residues: CASSFTGYGDTEAFF. Here the CDR3 DNA reads TGCGCCAGCAGCTTTACAGGGTATGGGGACACTGAAGCTTTCTTT.

This chain uses TRBV19 with TRBJ2-1; TRBD1 matches at 7 bases. The length of the CDR3 is 15 residues. CDR1 LNHDA and CDR2 SQIVND come from the germline V gene (reference sequence). Losses at the gene ends were 2 bases for V and 3 bases for J; bases not matched to a gene: 4. The CDR3 here is CASSILWDSYNEQFF. The CDR3, as DNA: TGTGCCAGTAGTATACTCTGGGACAGCTACAATGAGCAGTTCTTC.

The V and J genes are TRBV7-9 and TRBJ1-1; 7 bases match TRBD1. The CDR3 length is 16 residues. The germline CDR1 and CDR2 sequences are SEHNR and FQNEAQ (reference sequence). Trimming at V came to 4 bases and at J to 1 base, leaving 9 bases not matched to a gene. The CDR3 coding sequence is TGTGCCAGCAGCTCAACCCTGACAGGGCGGAACACTGAAGCTTTCTTT. Amino acid sequence: CASSSTLTGRNTEAFF.

Points on this clone: An end of the junction differs from the germline gene, which may be a read error. V and J are TRBV11-2 and TRBJ2-1; no clear D gene. In germline, CDR1 is SGHAT, CDR2 FQNNGV. CDR3 length equals 15 residues. In nucleotides, the CDR3 is TGTGCCAGCAGCTTAGATCACAGTACCTATAATGAGCAGTTCTTC. It specifies CASSLDHSTYNEQFF. The full variable domain, rest sourced from reference TRBV11-2 and TRBJ2-1, is EAGVAQSPRYKIIEKRQSVAFWCNPISGHATLYWYQQILGQGPKLLIQFQNNGVVDDSQLPKDRFSAERLKGVDSTLKIQPAKLEDSAVYLCASSLDHSTYNEQFFGPGTRLTVL.

This chain uses TRBV7-9 with TRBJ1-4; D not resolved. The CDR3 contains 14 residues. Germline V CDR1 and CDR2: SEHNR, FQNEAQ (reference sequence). With 7 bases removed from V and 0 bases from J, the gap between germline ends came to 9 bases. CDR3 in DNA: TGTGCCAGCACCCGCGGTGCAACTAATGAAAAACTGTTTTTT. It yields the protein CASTRGATNEKLFF.

The CDR3 here is CASSKNRDAGEQYF. The CDR3 DNA is TGCGCCAGCAGTAAGAACAGGGACGCAGGGGAGCAGTACTTC. This chain connects TRBV10-1 to TRBJ2-7; tentative D call: TRBD1 (6 bases). V was clipped by 5 bases and J by 7 bases, with 18 bases between them. Germline V gene sequence: CDR1 WNHNN, CDR2 SYGVQD (reference sequence). The CDR3 runs to 14 residues.

The chain joins TRBV6-5 to TRBJ1-2; 7 bases fit TRBD1. This CDR3 comprises 15 residues. Per germline, CDR1 MNHEY and CDR2 SVGAGI. Trimming at V came to 7 bases and at J to 0 bases, leaving 8 bases not matched to a gene. CDR3 sequence reads: CASTVTGPTNYGYTF. CDR3 in DNA: TGTGCCAGCACTGTGACAGGGCCGACTAACTATGGCTACACCTTC.

This clone was seen ten or more times. V gene TRBV5-1 combines with J gene TRBJ2-7; weak D call: TRBD2 (5 bases). V was cut by 0 bases and J by 9 bases, with 10 bases left in between. In germline, CDR1 is SGHRS, CDR2 YFSETQ. The CDR3 has 12 amino acids. CDR3 in amino acids: CASSLGSEGQYF. The CDR3 region has the DNA TGCGCCAGCAGCTTGGGGTCCGAGGGGCAGTACTTC.